This TCR beta chain was recovered during a study of post-analysis software for immune sequencing data. In its sample, this clonotype was seen a few times. What it binds is unknown. V was clipped by 3 bases and J by 5 bases, with 8 bases between them. Germline V gene sequence: CDR1 MNHEY, CDR2 SMNVEV (reference sequence). This CDR3 has 13 residues. TCR beta libraries were prepared from cDNA with unique molecular identifiers. TCRdb ran MiXCR on the PCR reads and lists one entry per CDR3 protein. The data hold hundreds of thousands of distinct CDR3 sequences, with more than 50% observed a single time. Points from the study as a whole: Included in a set of roughly five TRBV segments more frequent in patients than controls were TRBV5-6, TRBV5-1 and TRBV20-1. Samples from a shared batch, those prepared together, strongly co-clustered by F measure.

Sequenced: blood. The clonotype was recovered from a girl aged 2 to 10 with multiple sclerosis. V gene TRBV27 combines with J gene TRBJ2-1; the D gene is possibly TRBD1 (6 bases). The CDR3 loop reads CASSLGTNNEQFF. Here the CDR3 DNA reads TGTGCCAGCAGTTTGGGGACAAACAATGAGCAGTTCTTC.